This T cell receptor (beta chain) was recorded in a study of T-cell reconstitution after alpha-beta-depleted transplantation in children. During its preparation, the TCRbeta library received unique molecular identifiers. TCRdb independently ran MiXCR on the PCR reads; one entry per CDR3 protein. The data contain tens of thousands of distinct CDR3 sequences, around 9.2% of them seen just once; the ten biggest clones take up 27%. This clonotype has ten or more counts. The antigen is not known. Overall study findings and caveats: High day-60 TCRbeta diversity in some patients came from surviving recipient T cells and thymic progenitors. Alpha-beta T cells present about two months after transplant were reported to originate from several hundred expanded graft clones. The authors attributed T-cell counts and diversity one year after transplant mostly to newly produced T cells.

V was pared by 0 bases and J by 10 bases, with 8 bases of the junction left unmatched. The CDR3 totals 15 residues. Germline V CDR1 and CDR2: SGHRS, YFSETQ. The V and J genes are TRBV5-1 and TRBJ2-1; 9 bases are a match to TRBD1. The clonotype comes from a male patient aged 2-10 years who had a stem cell transplant for chronic granulomatous disease, so the T cells may come from the graft donor. The sample in question was PBMCs, mostly from graft donor cells, obtained 60 days after TCRalphabeta/CD19-depleted stem cell transplant. The DNA of the CDR3 is TGCGCCAGCAGCTTGGCCCGGGACAGGGCCAGCGAGCAGTTCTTC. Encoded protein: CASSLARDRASEQFF. Supplemented by reference TRBV5-1 and TRBJ2-1, the full variable domain reads KAGVTQTPRYLIKTRGQQVTLSCSPISGHRSVSWYQQTPGQGLQFLFEYFSETQRNKGNFPGRFSGRQFSNSRSEMNVSTLELGDSALYLCASSLARDRASEQFFGPGTRLTVL.